This is a list of T cell receptor beta chains from one sample in a study of blood T cell repertoires in COVID-19. The table came from immunoSEQ multiplex PCR; TCRdb's copy has only in-frame clones and leaves some out. In the table there are over 350,000 clones, around 90% of which are singletons. Sequenced: PBMCs or T cells enriched from blood (not recorded which). The receptors were sampled from a woman between 18 and 30 years old with acute COVID-19. Each CDR3 is given without its conserved first and last residue.

j_call,v_call,cdr3_aa
TRBJ2-5,TRBV19,ASSIPGSPGEGTQY
TRBJ2-2,TRBV9,ASSVAGNPTGELF
TRBJ1-5,TRBV10-1,ASSESDTSNQPQH
TRBJ2-7,TRBV27,ASSGGYNSYEQY
TRBJ1-2,TRBV12-3/TRBV12-4,ASSHTGGEGYT
TRBJ1-2,TRBV19,ATHSIRTVYGYT
TRBJ1-1,TRBV24-1,ATRHGGGNTEAF
TRBJ2-3,TRBV28,ASSHPTVPDTQY
TRBJ2-1,TRBV7-2,ASSLESRSYNEQF
TRBJ2-4,TRBV4-3,ASSQDRPAVSGSNIQY
TRBJ2-7,TRBV20-1,SASYRENYEQY
TRBJ1-5,TRBV28,ASSPQGQGDQPQH
TRBJ2-5,TRBV10-3,AISESDRGETQY
TRBJ2-7,TRBV27,ASSSSLSFEQY
TRBJ1-1,TRBV7-9,ASSSGTSVNTEAF
TRBJ2-7,TRBV7-9,ASSSGTTTGTSYEQY
TRBJ1-3,TRBV19,ASSIQGTGNTIY
TRBJ1-4,TRBV28,ASSFKGALF
TRBJ2-5,TRBV2,ASIGTSGGPQETQY
TRBJ2-1,TRBV2,ASSEISLAGTPGDEQF
TRBJ2-7,TRBV27,ASSLGGKGSSYEQY
TRBJ2-3,TRBV29-1,SVEGAGEGGTDTQY
TRBJ1-2,TRBV4-3,ASSERTGWNLYGYT
TRBJ1-1,TRBV7-9,ASSPRGGNTEAF
TRBJ2-1,TRBV15,ATSRVGTPYNEQF
TRBJ1-2,TRBV2,ASSVLWQSYGYT
TRBJ2-7,TRBV11-2,ASRGGYEQY
TRBJ2-5,TRBV5-6,ASSPVEGTSTRVQY
TRBJ2-7,TRBV6-5,ASSRTEYEQY
TRBJ1-1,TRBV11-2,ASSRFRSRDTTDAF
TRBJ2-2,TRBV4-3,ASSQETSRDGELF
TRBJ2-3,TRBV10-3,AISLGLAGGADTQY
TRBJ1-2,TRBV19,ASINPGQIYGYT
TRBJ2-3,TRBV6-2/TRBV6-3,ASSYSMASGGTDTQY
TRBJ2-3,TRBV5-5,ASSSHGTDTQY
TRBJ2-1,TRBV5-1,ATSQGYEQF
TRBJ2-7,TRBV21-1,ASSKESGYFYEQY
TRBJ1-3,TRBV6-5,ASSSRQSGNTIY
TRBJ2-1,TRBV28,ASSFLAGELYNEQF
TRBJ1-4,TRBV6-5,ASSMGQWRNEKLF
TRBJ2-7,TRBV7-6,ASSQGTGGYEQY
TRBJ2-2,TRBV7-2,ASSARTSVVGELF
TRBJ1-2,TRBV12-3/TRBV12-4,ASSPTGRGYT
TRBJ2-7,TRBV6-5,ASSNPERGGYEQY
TRBJ1-4,TRBV6-5,ASSYTGGGEKLF